This T cell receptor (beta chain) was profiled in a study of CD8+ T cells in alopecia areata. About the study: Treated patients took oral tofacitinib at 5 to 10 mg twice daily.

Sequencing relied on a cDNA template that was reverse transcribed from extracted RNA. The table came from immunoSEQ multiplex PCR; TCRdb's copy has only in-frame clones and leaves some out. The sample carries fewer than 150,000 clones, around 82% recorded once. From germline, CDR1 is SGHTA and CDR2 FQGNSA. With 5 bases clipped from V and 0 bases from J, the junction kept 8 bases outside the gene matches. This CDR3 is built from 17 residues. The treatment denotes: oral pan-JAK inhibitor, 5-10 mg twice daily. The chain is built from TRBV7-2 and TRBJ2-1; 9 bases align to TRBD2. The source is a human donor with alopecia areata. The material sequenced was CD8+ T cells sorted from blood, taken at week 4, from a patient treated with tofacitinib. CDR3 sequence reads: CASSLSTSGYSYNEQFF. The DNA for the CDR3 is TGTGCCAGCAGCCTGTCAACTAGCGGGTACTCCTACAATGAGCAGTTCTTC.